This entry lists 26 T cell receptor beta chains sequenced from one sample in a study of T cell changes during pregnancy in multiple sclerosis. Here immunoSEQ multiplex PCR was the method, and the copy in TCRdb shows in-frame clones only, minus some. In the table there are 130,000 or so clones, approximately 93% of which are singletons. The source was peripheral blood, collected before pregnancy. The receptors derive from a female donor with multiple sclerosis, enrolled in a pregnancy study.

This CDR3 is CAWSLIPGGGMPPNEQFF. CDR3 bases: TGTGCCTGGAGTCTAATTCCAGGGGGCGGAATGCCCCCCAATGAGCAGTTCTTC. The chain employs TRBV30 and TRBJ2-1; 8 bases match TRBD1. In germline, CDR1 is GTSNPN, CDR2 SVGIG (reference sequence). Losses at the gene ends were 2 bases for V and 6 bases for J; bases not matched to a gene: 18. CDR3 length equals 18 residues.

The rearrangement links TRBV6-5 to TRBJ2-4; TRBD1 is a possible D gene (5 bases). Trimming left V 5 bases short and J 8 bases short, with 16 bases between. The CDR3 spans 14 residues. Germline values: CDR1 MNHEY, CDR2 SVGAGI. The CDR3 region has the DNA TGTGCCAGCAGTGAAGTCGGCAGGGCGGACATTCAGTACTTC. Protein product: CASSEVGRADIQYF.

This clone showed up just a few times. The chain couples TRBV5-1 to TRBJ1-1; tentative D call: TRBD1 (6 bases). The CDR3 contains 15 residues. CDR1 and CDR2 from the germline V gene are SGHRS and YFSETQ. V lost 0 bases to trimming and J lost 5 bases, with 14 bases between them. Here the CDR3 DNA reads TGCGCCAGCAGCTTGGTGGGGGCAGTACAAACTGAAGCTTTCTTT. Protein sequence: CASSLVGAVQTEAFF.

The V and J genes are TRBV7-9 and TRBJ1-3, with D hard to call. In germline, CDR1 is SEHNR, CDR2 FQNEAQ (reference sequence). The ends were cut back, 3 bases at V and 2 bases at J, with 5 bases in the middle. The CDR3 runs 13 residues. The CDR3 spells CASSFIPGNTIYF. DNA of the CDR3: TGTGCCAGCAGCTTCATCCCTGGAAACACCATATATTTT.

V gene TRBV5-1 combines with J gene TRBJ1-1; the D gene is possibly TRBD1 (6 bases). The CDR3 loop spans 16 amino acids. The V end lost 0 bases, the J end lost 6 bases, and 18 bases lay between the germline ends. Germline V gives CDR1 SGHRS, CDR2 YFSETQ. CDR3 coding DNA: TGCGCCAGCAGCTTGGTACTGCCGCAGGGGCGCGCTGAAGCTTTCTTT. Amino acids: CASSLVLPQGRAEAFF.

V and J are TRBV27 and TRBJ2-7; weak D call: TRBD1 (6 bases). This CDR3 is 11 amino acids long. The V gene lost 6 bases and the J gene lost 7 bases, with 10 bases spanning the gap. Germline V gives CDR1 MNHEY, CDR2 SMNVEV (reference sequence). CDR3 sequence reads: CASRRGIEQYF. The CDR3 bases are TGTGCCAGCAGGAGGGGGATAGAGCAGTACTTC.

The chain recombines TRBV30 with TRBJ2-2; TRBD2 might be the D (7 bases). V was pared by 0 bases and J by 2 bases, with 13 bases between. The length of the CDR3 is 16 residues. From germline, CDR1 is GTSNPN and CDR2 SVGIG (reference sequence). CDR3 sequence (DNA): TGTGCCTGGAGTGTAACGGGGGGCCTTAACACCGGGGAGCTGTTTTTT. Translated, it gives CAWSVTGGLNTGELFF.

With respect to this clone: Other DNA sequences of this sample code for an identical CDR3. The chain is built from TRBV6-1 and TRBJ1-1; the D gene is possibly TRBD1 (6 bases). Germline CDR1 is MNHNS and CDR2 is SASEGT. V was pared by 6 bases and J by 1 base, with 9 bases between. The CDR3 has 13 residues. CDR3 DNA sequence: TGTGCCAGCAGCCAGACAGGGAACACTGAAGCTTTCTTT. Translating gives CASSQTGNTEAFF.

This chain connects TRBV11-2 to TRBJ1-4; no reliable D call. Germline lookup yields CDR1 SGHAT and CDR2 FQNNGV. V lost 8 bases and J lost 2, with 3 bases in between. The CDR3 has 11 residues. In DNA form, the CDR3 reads TGTGCCAGCGCGACTAATGAAAAACTGTTTTTT. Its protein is CASATNEKLFF.

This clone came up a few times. This CDR3 is CASSIQKNTEAFF. The CDR3 region has the DNA TGTGCCAGTAGTATCCAGAAGAACACTGAAGCTTTCTTT. The rearrangement joins TRBV19 to TRBJ1-1; D unresolved. The CDR3 consists of 13 residues. V lost 3 bases to trimming and J lost 1 base, with 6 bases between them. Germline-derived CDR1 and CDR2 are LNHDA and SQIVND (reference sequence).

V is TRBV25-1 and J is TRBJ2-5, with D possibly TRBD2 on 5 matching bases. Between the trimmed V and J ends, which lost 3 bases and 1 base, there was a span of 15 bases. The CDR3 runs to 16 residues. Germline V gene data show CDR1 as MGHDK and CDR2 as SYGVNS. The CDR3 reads CASSDTSLAIQETQYF. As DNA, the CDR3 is TGTGCCAGCAGTGATACAAGTTTAGCGATCCAAGAGACCCAGTACTTC.

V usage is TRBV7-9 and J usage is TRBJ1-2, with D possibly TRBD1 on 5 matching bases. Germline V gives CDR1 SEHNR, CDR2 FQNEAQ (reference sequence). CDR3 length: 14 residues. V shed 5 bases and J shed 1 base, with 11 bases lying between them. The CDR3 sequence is CASSISGLNYGYTF. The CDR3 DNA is TGTGCCAGCAGCATCTCGGGACTTAACTATGGCTACACCTTC.

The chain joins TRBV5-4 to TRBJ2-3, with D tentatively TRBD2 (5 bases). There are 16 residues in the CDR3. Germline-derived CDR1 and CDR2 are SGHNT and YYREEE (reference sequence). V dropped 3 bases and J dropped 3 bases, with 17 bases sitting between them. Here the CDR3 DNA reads TGTGCCAGCAGCTCCTCGGGGTGGCAGCCAACAGATACGCAGTATTTT. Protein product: CASSSSGWQPTDTQYF.

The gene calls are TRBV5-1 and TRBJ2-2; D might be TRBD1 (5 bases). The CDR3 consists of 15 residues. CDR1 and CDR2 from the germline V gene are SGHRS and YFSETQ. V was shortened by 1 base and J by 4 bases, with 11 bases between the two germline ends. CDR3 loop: CASSLLQGSTGELFF. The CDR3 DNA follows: TGCGCCAGCAGCTTGCTGCAGGGTTCCACCGGGGAGCTGTTTTTT.

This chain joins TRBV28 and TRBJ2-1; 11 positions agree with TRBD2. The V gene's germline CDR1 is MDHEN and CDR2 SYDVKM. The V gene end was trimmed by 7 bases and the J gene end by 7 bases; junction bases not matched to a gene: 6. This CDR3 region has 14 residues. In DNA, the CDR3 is TGTGCCAGCACACTAGCGGGAGACCGGAATGAGCAGTTCTTC. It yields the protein CASTLAGDRNEQFF.

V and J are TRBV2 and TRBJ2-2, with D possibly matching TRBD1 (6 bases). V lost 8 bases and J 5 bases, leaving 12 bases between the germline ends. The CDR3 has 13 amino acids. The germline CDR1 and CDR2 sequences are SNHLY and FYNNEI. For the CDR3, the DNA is TGTGCCAGCGCCTACAGGGAAACCGGGGAGCTGTTTTTT. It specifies CASAYRETGELFF.

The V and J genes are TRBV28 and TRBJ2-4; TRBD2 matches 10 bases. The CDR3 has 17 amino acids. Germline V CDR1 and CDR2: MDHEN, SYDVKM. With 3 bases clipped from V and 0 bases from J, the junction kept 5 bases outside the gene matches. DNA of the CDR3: TGTGCCAGCAGTTTTCGACTAGCGGGCCTAGCCAAAAACATTCAGTACTTC. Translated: CASSFRLAGLAKNIQYF.

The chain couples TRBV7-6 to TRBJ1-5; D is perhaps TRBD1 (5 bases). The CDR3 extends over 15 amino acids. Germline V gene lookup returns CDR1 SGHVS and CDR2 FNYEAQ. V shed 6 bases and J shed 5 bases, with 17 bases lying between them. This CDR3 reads CASSPGHSKDQPQHF. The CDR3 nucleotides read TGTGCCAGCAGTCCCGGACACTCGAAGGATCAGCCCCAGCATTTT.

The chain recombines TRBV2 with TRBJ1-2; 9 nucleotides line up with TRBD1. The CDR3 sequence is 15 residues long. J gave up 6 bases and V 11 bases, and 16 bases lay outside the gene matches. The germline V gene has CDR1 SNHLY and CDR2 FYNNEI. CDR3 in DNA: TGTGCCTGTACCCGTACCACAGGGGGCGGGGATGGCTACACCTTC. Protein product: CACTRTTGGGDGYTF.

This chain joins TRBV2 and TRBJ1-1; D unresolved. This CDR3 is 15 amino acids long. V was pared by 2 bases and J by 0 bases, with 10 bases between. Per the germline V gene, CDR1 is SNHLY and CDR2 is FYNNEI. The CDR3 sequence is CASSEFQVMNTEAFF. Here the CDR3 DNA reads TGTGCCAGCAGTGAATTCCAGGTGATGAACACTGAAGCTTTCTTT.

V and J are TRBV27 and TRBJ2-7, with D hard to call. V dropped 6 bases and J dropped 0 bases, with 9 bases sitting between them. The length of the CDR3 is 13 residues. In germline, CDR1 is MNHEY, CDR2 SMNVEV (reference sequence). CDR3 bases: TGTGCCAGCAGCACCCGACTCTCCTACGAGCAGTACTTC. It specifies CASSTRLSYEQYF.

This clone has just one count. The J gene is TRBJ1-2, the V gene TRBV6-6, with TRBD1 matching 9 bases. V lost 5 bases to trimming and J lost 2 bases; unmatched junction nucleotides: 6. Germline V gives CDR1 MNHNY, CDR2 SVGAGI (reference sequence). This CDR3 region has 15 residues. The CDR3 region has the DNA TGTGCCAGCAGTCGTACAGGGGGCAAGAACTATGGCTACACCTTC. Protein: CASSRTGGKNYGYTF.

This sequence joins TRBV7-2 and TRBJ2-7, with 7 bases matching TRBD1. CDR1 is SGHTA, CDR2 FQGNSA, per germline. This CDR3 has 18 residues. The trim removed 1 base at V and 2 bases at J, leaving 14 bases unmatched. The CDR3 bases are TGTGCCAGCAGCTTAGGAGGGGGCAGTGGACAGACGACCTACGAGCAGTACTTC. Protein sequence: CASSLGGGSGQTTYEQYF. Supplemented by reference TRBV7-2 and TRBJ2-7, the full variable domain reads GAGVSQSPSNKVTEKGKDVELRCDPISGHTALYWYRQSLGQGLEFLIYFQGNSAPDKSGLPSDRFSAERTGGSVSTLTIQRTQQEDSAVYLCASSLGGGSGQTTYEQYFGPGTRLTVT.

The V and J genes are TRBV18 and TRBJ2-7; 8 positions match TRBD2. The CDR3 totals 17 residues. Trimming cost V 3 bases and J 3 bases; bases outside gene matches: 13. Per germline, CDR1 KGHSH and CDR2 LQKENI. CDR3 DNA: TGTGCCAGCTCACCCTACAGTCCGGGAGGGGGGAACTACGAGCAGTACTTC. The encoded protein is CASSPYSPGGGNYEQYF.

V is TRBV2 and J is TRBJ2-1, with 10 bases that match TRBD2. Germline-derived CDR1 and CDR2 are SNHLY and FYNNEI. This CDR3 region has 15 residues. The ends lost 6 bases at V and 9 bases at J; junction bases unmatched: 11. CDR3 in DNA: TGTGCCAGCAGCAATCTAGCGGGAGCCCAAAGTGAGCAGTTCTTC. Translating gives CASSNLAGAQSEQFF.

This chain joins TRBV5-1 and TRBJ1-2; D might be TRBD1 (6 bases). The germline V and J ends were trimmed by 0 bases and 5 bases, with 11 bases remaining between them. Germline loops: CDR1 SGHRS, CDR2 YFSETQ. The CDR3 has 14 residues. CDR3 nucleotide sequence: TGCGCCAGCAGCTTGGCGGGACACCAGTATGGCTACACCTTC. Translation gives CASSLAGHQYGYTF.